This TCR beta chain was identified in a study of cytomegalovirus exposure and HLA in healthy donors. Study results and caveats: Earlier analysis yielded a pattern in which most TCR beta V segments were productive about 87% or about 30% of the time. HLA restriction was apparent for most CMV-associated TCR beta chains in a later analysis. The study labeled more than 150 TCR beta chains cytomegalovirus-associated.

Germline values: CDR1 SGHTA, CDR2 FQGNSA. The CDR3 extends over 16 amino acids. Losses at the gene ends were 1 base for V and 2 bases for J; bases not matched to a gene: 5. As regards this clone: The antigen is not known.

13 Jbeta primers and 60 Vbeta primers were used for the PCR. Sequencing used immunoSEQ multiplex PCR; TCRdb keeps in-frame clones, though not all of them. The data hold about 280,000 clones, with around nine tenths observed a single time. The material sequenced was PBMCs. V usage is TRBV7-2 and J usage is TRBJ1-3; 7 bases match TRBD1. This clonotype was obtained from a woman between 18 and 30 years old in good health and CMV-seronegative. In nucleotides, the CDR3 is TGTGCCAGCAGCTTAGTTGACAGGGCTACTGGAAACACCATATATTTT. It codes for CASSLVDRATGNTIYF.